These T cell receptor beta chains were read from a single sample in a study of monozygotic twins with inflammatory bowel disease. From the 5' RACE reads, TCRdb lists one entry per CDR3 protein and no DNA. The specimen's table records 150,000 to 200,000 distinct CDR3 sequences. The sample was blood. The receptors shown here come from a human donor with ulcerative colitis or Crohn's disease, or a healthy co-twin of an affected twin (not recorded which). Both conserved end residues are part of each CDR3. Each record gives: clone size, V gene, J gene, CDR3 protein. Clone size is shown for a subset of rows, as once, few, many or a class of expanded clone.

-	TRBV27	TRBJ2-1	CASRRERSNEQFF
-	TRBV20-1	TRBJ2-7	CSATQRVSYEQYF
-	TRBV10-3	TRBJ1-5	CAISEGNSNQPQHF
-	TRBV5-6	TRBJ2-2	CASSLVAGTGELFF
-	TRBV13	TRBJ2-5	CASSSPRDSGKQETQYF
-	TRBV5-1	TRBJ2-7	CASSSSRDLLEQYF
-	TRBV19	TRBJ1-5	CASTEPGVDYGQPQHF
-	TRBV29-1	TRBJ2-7	CSVLGTGGRYEQYF
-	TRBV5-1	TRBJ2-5	CASSQTVPGETQYF
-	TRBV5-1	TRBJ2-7	CASSLGTGTRSYEQYF
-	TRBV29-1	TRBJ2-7	CSVAGYYEQYF
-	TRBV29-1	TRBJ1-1	CSVDRSREAFF
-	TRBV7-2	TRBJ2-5	CASSFKLAGASQYF
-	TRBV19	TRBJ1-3	CASSPKGTALSGNTIYF
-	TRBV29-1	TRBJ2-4	CSVTGGLAKNIQYF
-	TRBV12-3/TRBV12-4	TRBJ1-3	CASTLNSGNTIYF
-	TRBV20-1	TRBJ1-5	CSARTGGGNQPQHF
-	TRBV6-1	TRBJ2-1	CASAATSGSSNEQFF
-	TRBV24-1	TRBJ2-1	CATRLGRKNNEQFF
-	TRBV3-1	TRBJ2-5	CASSLFSSGGGTQYF
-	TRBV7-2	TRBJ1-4	CASSFSGTVNEKLFF
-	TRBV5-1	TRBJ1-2	CASSLGGDGYTF
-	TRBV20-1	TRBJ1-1	CSAAPLRDGAMNTEAFF
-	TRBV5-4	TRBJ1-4	CASSLGTQGGNEKLFF
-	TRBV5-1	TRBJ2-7	CASSLGQGGPGEQYF
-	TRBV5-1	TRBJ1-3	CASSHRTGGVSGNTIYF
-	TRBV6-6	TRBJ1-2	CASSYSTPAGGYTF
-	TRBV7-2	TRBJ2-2	CASSRAGLDTGELFF
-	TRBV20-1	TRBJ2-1	CSAKGPPEEQFF
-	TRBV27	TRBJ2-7	CASSLRGGGSYEQYF
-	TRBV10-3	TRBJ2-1	CAITERSPDNEQFF
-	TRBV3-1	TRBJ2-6	CASSHGSSGANVLTF
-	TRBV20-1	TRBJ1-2	CSAPDSFWGYTF
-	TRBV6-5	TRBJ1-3	CASSYSIRGSGNTIYF
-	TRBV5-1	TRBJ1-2	CASSLDPGLTNYGYTF
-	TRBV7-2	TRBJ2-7	CASSLLRVNSYEQYF
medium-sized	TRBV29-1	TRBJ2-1	CSVSPGGSSYNEQFF
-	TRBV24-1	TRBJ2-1	CATSDLGQRDYNEQFF
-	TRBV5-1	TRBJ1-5	CASSLGPYSNQPQHF
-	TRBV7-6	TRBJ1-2	CASSPPLERLNYGYTF
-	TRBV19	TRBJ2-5	CASAYRTVGETQYF
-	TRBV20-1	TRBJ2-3	CSASKQVITDTQYF
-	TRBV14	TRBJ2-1	CASSQDKFLLYNEQFF
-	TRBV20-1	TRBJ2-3	CSARGEDGTDTQYF
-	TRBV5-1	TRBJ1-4	CASSSGQGADEKLFF
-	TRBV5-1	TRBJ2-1	CASSGGAINEQFF
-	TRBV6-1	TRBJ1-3	CASRSTGESGNTIYF
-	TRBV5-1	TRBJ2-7	CASSPGHLYEQYF
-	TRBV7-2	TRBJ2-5	CASSWDRAVETQYF
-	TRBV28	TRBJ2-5	CASSGVAGETQYF
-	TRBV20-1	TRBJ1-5	CSARYLGMPDQPQHF
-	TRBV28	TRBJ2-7	CASSPLGSGTTYEQYF
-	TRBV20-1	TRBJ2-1	CSARSGTSGAYNEQFF
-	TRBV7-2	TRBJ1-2	CASSPRGGDYGYTF
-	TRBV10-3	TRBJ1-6	CAISELQRNSPLHF